A single sample is the source of the 8 T cell receptor beta chains below, sequenced in a study of a mutant IDH1 vaccine in newly diagnosed glioma. The time point: week 5, during vaccination. Vaccination used 300 ug of mutant IDH1 20-mer peptide per dose, with topical imiquimod. No antigen is known for these receptors. TCRdb keeps only in-frame clones here, not all; method: immunoSEQ multiplex PCR. Of 39,000 or so clones listed, about 80% are singletons. This sample comprised PBMCs, obtained from a glioma patient whose treatment included an IDH1 peptide vaccine. The receptors shown here come from a man aged 35-49 years with glioma.

The chain uses TRBV7-9 and TRBJ1-5, with a weak D call TRBD1 (6 bases). V was trimmed by 5 bases and J by 9 bases, leaving 11 bases between them. The CDR3 extends over 12 amino acids. Germline V gene sequence: CDR1 SEHNR, CDR2 FQNEAQ (reference sequence). The CDR3 loop is CASSTGPGPQHF. The CDR3 DNA follows: TGTGCCAGCAGCACAGGGCCTGGGCCCCAGCATTTT.

This clone was counted only a few times. The chain links TRBV2 to TRBJ1-2; no firm D call. This CDR3 spans 14 amino acids. CDR1 is SNHLY and CDR2 is FYNNEI in the germline V gene. The V end lost 3 bases, the J end lost 6 bases, and 14 bases lay between the germline ends. The CDR3 nucleotides are TGTGCCAGCAGTGAGGCGGGTTCCAACGATGGCTACACCTTC. Encoded protein: CASSEAGSNDGYTF.

This clone was seen once. V gene TRBV5-1 combines with J gene TRBJ2-2; 10 bases are shared with TRBD1. Germline trimming cut 1 base from V and 4 bases from J; bases unmatched to any gene: 7. CDR3 size: 17 residues. Germline lookup yields CDR1 SGHRS and CDR2 YFSETQ. CDR3 residues: CASSLPGQGSSTGELFF. For the CDR3, the DNA is TGCGCCAGCAGCTTGCCGGGACAGGGGTCCTCCACCGGGGAGCTGTTTTTT.

CDR3 sequence reads: CASSPGLAGANTGELFF. CDR3 bases: TGTGCCAGCAGCCCGGGACTAGCGGGGGCAAACACCGGGGAGCTGTTTTTT. V is TRBV5-4 and J is TRBJ2-2, with 14 bases fitting TRBD2. Germline-derived CDR1 and CDR2 are SGHNT and YYREEE (reference sequence). V shed 4 bases, J shed 2 bases, and the junction held 4 bases outside the gene matches. The CDR3 spans 17 residues.

V usage is TRBV2 and J usage is TRBJ2-3; D possibly corresponds to TRBD1 (5 bases). Looked up from germline, CDR1 is SNHLY and CDR2 is FYNNEI. This CDR3 spans 14 amino acids. V gave up 8 bases and J gave up 4 bases, with 16 bases separating them. CDR3 in amino acids: CASLKGPLSDTQYF. The CDR3 nucleotides are TGTGCCAGCCTCAAGGGGCCCTTGTCAGATACGCAGTATTTT.

The gene calls are TRBV5-1 and TRBJ1-1; TRBD1 matches at 12 bases. This CDR3 has 16 residues. The germline V gene encodes CDR1 SGHRS and CDR2 YFSETQ. Trimming took 5 bases from V and 0 from J; bases not matched to a gene: 5. The CDR3 bases are TGCGCCAGCAGGGCCGGGACAGGGGGCCTGAACACTGAAGCTTTCTTT. As protein: CASRAGTGGLNTEAFF.

The genes are TRBV27 and TRBJ1-1; 7 positions match TRBD1. The ends lost 8 bases at V and 5 bases at J; junction bases unmatched: 5. The CDR3 spans 12 residues. Germline lookup yields CDR1 MNHEY and CDR2 SMNVEV (reference sequence). CDR3 residues: CASGSGGTEAFF. For the CDR3, the DNA is TGTGCCAGCGGTTCAGGGGGTACTGAAGCTTTCTTT.

This sequence joins TRBV6-5 and TRBJ1-4; TRBD1 is a possible D gene (5 bases). The CDR3 totals 14 residues. Germline loops: CDR1 MNHEY, CDR2 SVGAGI. V lost 2 bases to trimming and J lost 5 bases, with 9 bases between them. CDR3 bases: TGTGCCAGCAGTTACAGGGGCGGCAATGAAAAACTGTTTTTT. Translation gives CASSYRGGNEKLFF.